The entry below gives a single TCR beta chain sequence along with its context. The antigen remains unidentified. Additional DNA sequences in this sample encode the identical CDR3. This record belongs to a study of beta chain features in type 1 diabetes. Trimming removed 0 bases from V and 7 bases from J; junction bases left unmatched: 7. The germline V gene encodes CDR1 SGHRS and CDR2 YFSETQ. This CDR3 comprises 15 residues. Every donor provided one heparinised blood draw, which averaged approximately 100 mL. Via the markers CD45RO/CCR7/CD25/CD127/CD95/CD27, stem cell-like memory, regulatory, central memory and naive CD4+ cells were sorted. Study results and caveats: Type 1 diabetes patients showed a moderate but significant shortening of TCRB CDR3s in all four CD4+ subsets. The study found fewer insertions and more deletions at VDJ junctions in type 1 diabetes patients.

As every portion of the isolated RNA was reverse transcribed, the sequencing read expressed TCRB transcripts. The data were produced by immunoSEQ multiplex PCR, yet TCRdb's version contains in-frame clones alone and is incomplete. The profile shows under 350,000 clones, roughly 25% of them singletons. The sequenced material came from naive CD4+ T cells from blood. The rearrangement uses TRBV5-1 and TRBJ2-7; 10 bases align to TRBD2. The receptor comes from a woman in her 30s with type 1 diabetes. The chain's CDR3 is CASSLVLAGVDEQYF. DNA for the CDR3: TGCGCCAGCAGCTTGGTGCTAGCGGGAGTAGATGAGCAGTACTTC.